The sequence of this TCR beta chain was determined in a study of CD8 T cells in ankylosing spondylitis. Study-level results: There were earlier reports of some motif variants in reactive arthritis synovial fluid and blood. The authors found the disease-linked clones to be CD8+ and relatively rare in peripheral blood. In ankylosing spondylitis blood, a motif of eight highly homologous TCR beta variants appeared characteristic. Significantly higher representation of disease-linked clones was reported for matched ankylosing spondylitis synovial fluid.

Quantitative molecular-barcoded 5'-RACE generated the TCR beta libraries. TCRdb re-called the 5' RACE reads through MiXCR, storing one row per CDR3 protein. The sample has some 450,000 distinct CDR3 sequences, 15% to 20% seen once. With 6 bases removed from V and 0 bases from J, the gap between germline ends came to 11 bases. This CDR3 has 14 amino acids. The V gene's germline CDR1 is MNHNS and CDR2 SASEGT. This clonotype was counted only a few times. Its specificity is not known. V usage is TRBV6-1 and J usage is TRBJ1-1; no firm D call. The sample was blood, either unsorted or a sorted T cell fraction (not recorded which). This clonotype was obtained from a male donor with ankylosing spondylitis. CDR3 loop: CASRIIGVNTEAFF. The CDR3 DNA reads as TGTGCCAGCAGGATTATAGGTGTGAACACTGAAGCTTTCTTT.